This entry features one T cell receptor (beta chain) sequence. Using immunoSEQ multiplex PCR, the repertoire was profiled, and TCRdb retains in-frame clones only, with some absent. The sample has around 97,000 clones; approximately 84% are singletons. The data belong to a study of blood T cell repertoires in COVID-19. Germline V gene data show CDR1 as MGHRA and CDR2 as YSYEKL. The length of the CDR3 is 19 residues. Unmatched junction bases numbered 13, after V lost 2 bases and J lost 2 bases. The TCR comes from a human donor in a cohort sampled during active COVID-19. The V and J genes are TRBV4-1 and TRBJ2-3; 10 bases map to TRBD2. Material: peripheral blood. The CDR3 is CASSQSSLAGGRITDTQYF. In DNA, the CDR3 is TGCGCCAGCAGCCAATCTTCATTAGCGGGGGGCCGAATCACAGATACGCAGTATTTT.